One and the same sample provided the 20 T cell receptor beta chains below, sequenced in a study of shared clonotypes between healthy human individuals. Some clones are missing from TCRdb's copy, which holds only in-frame ones; the method was immunoSEQ multiplex PCR. The sample comprises approximately 2,000,000 clones, 85% to 95% of which are singletons, and around 0.35% rests with the top ten. The sample comprised naive CD4+ T cells from PBMCs. The sample's subset: CD45RA+ positively selected. These receptors were collected from a young man in good health. Some clones in this sample may be carry-over from other donors' samples.

The chain recombines TRBV7-9 with TRBJ2-2; D may be TRBD2 (6 bases). Trimming cost V 6 bases and J 2 bases, with 7 bases left between them. The CDR3 is 13 amino acids. Germline-derived CDR1 and CDR2 are SEHNR and FQNEAQ (reference sequence). The CDR3 spells CASREGNTGELFF. In DNA, the CDR3 is TGTGCCAGCAGGGAGGGAAACACCGGGGAGCTGTTTTTT.

V is TRBV18 and J is TRBJ2-7; perhaps TRBD1 as D (6 bases). Germline V gene sequence: CDR1 KGHSH, CDR2 LQKENI. The CDR3 spans 15 residues. V was trimmed by 4 bases and J by 4 bases, leaving 17 bases between them. The CDR3 sequence: CASSLTRTDRYEQYF. In DNA form, the CDR3 reads TGTGCCAGCTCACTGACGAGGACAGACCGGTACGAGCAGTACTTC.

This CDR3 reads CAQRDRGTDTQYF. CDR3 bases: TGTGCCCAACGGGACAGAGGCACAGATACGCAGTATTTT. The J gene is TRBJ2-3, the V gene TRBV30; the match to TRBD1 covers 7 bases. CDR3 length: 13 amino acids. V lost 8 bases to trimming and J lost 1 base; unmatched junction nucleotides: 6. Germline V gives CDR1 GTSNPN, CDR2 SVGIG (reference sequence).

The chain couples TRBV30 to TRBJ1-1; D not certain. Trimming cost V 4 bases and J 4 bases, with 13 bases left between them. The germline CDR1 and CDR2 sequences are GTSNPN and SVGIG (reference sequence). This CDR3 comprises 13 residues. CDR3 DNA: TGTGCCTGGATTGGAGGGTTTACCACTGAAGCTTTCTTT. Residues: CAWIGGFTTEAFF.

Points on this clone: The sample carries other DNA sequences with the same CDR3. The rearrangement uses TRBV7-2 and TRBJ2-1; a weak D match, TRBD2 (6 bases). This CDR3 has 14 amino acids. Looked up from germline, CDR1 is SGHTA and CDR2 is FQGNSA. The V end was cut by 5 bases, the J end by 5 bases, with 13 bases between. CDR3 DNA sequence: TGTGCCAGCAGCCCGGGTCTAGCGAACAATGAGCAGTTCTTC. It yields the protein CASSPGLANNEQFF.

The chain joins TRBV7-2 to TRBJ2-1, with 9 bases lining up with TRBD1. The CDR3 runs to 17 residues. J lost 6 bases, V lost 4 bases, and 13 bases had no gene match. Germline V lookup: CDR1 SGHTA, CDR2 FQGNSA. The CDR3 reads CASSYGDPGQGFNEQFF. In nucleotides, the CDR3 is TGTGCCAGCAGCTACGGGGATCCGGGACAGGGTTTCAATGAGCAGTTCTTC.

This chain links TRBV6-4 with TRBJ2-3; a weak D match, TRBD2 (6 bases). Germline CDR1 is MRHNA and CDR2 is SNTAGT. There are 14 residues in the CDR3. Trimming shortened V by 6 bases and J by 4 bases, and 14 bases separated the two germline ends. As DNA, the CDR3 is TGTGCCAGCAGCCGGTCTAGGGAGGCAGATACGCAGTATTTT. Translating gives CASSRSREADTQYF.

The V and J genes are TRBV7-6 and TRBJ2-2, with 8 bases aligning to TRBD2. The J segment lost 7 bases and the V segment lost 8 bases, leaving 6 bases of the junction unmatched. This CDR3 region has 13 residues. Per the germline V gene, CDR1 is SGHVS and CDR2 is FNYEAQ. The CDR3, as DNA: TGTGCCAGCGCGGAGCGGGGGTACGGGGAGCTGTTTTTT. The encoded protein is CASAERGYGELFF.

A remark on this clone: The same CDR3 also results from other DNA sequences found in this sample. V gene TRBV15 combines with J gene TRBJ2-5; D is ambiguous. The ends were cut back, 0 bases at V and 0 bases at J, with 8 bases in the middle. The CDR3 covers 15 residues. CDR1 is LNHNV, CDR2 YYDKDF, per germline (reference sequence). CDR3 residues: CATSRDRRYQETQYF. In nucleotides, the CDR3 is TGTGCCACCAGCAGAGACAGGCGGTACCAAGAGACCCAGTACTTC. Full variable domain (rest looked up from reference TRBV15 and TRBJ2-5): DAMVIQNPRYQVTQFGKPVTLSCSQTLNHNVMYWYQQKSSQAPKLLFHYYDKDFNNEADTPDNFQSRRPNTSFCFLDIRSPGLGDTAMYLCATSRDRRYQETQYFGPGTRLLVL.

The CDR3 nucleotides read TGTGCCAGCAGCCGCCTGACGGATTCGGGGTACGAGCAGTACTTC. Its protein is CASSRLTDSGYEQYF. The gene calls are TRBV7-6 and TRBJ2-7, with a weak D call TRBD2 (5 bases). CDR3 length equals 15 residues. CDR1 and CDR2 from the germline V gene are SGHVS and FNYEAQ. The V gene lost 5 bases and the J gene lost 4 bases, with 18 bases spanning the gap.

The rearrangement joins TRBV6-6 to TRBJ1-4; possibly TRBD1 for D (5 bases). Trimming left V 6 bases short and J 8 bases short, with 13 bases between. Germline V gene sequence: CDR1 MNHNY, CDR2 SVGAGI (reference sequence). This CDR3 spans 13 amino acids. CDR3 sequence (DNA): TGTGCCAGCAGCCCCCGGGGCGTGGAAAAACTGTTTTTT. Translation gives CASSPRGVEKLFF.

This chain joins TRBV7-8 and TRBJ2-2, with D maybe TRBD1 (6 bases). Trimming cost V 2 bases and J 4 bases, with 8 bases left between them. Germline-derived CDR1 and CDR2 are SGHVS and FQNEAQ. The CDR3 sequence is 14 residues long. In DNA form, the CDR3 reads TGTGCCAGCAGCTTACAGGGGCGCACCGGGGAGCTGTTTTTT. Translated, it gives CASSLQGRTGELFF.

V gene TRBV7-8 combines with J gene TRBJ1-4; D gene uncertain. The CDR3 consists of 15 residues. The V end lost 5 bases, the J end lost 7 bases, and 17 bases lay between the germline ends. Germline lookup yields CDR1 SGHVS and CDR2 FQNEAQ. The CDR3 DNA sequence: TGTGCCAGCAGCGCAGGCCGCGGGTGGGTTGAAAAACTGTTTTTT. Encoded protein: CASSAGRGWVEKLFF.

Remarks on this clone: Other nucleotide sequences in the sample specify the same CDR3. The J gene is TRBJ1-2, the V gene TRBV30; 11 bases are a match to TRBD1. The CDR3 is 13 residues long. The germline CDR1 and CDR2 sequences are GTSNPN and SVGIG (reference sequence). With 2 bases clipped from V and 6 bases from J, the junction kept 2 bases outside the gene matches. In DNA, the CDR3 is TGTGCCTGGAGTCCGGACAGGGGGCATGGCTACACCTTC. The encoded protein is CAWSPDRGHGYTF.

Notes on this clone: The same CDR3 is also encoded by other DNA sequences in this sample. V and J are TRBV28 and TRBJ2-7; D is unclear. With 3 bases removed from V and 5 bases from J, the gap between germline ends came to 8 bases. CDR3 length equals 12 residues. Germline assignment: CDR1 MDHEN and CDR2 SYDVKM. This chain's CDR3 is CASSLRSDEQYF. In nucleotides, the CDR3 is TGTGCCAGCAGTTTGCGTTCAGACGAGCAGTACTTC.

The V and J genes are TRBV7-9 and TRBJ2-3, with D unresolved. This CDR3 contains 12 residues. Germline CDR1 reads SEHNR; CDR2 reads FQNEAQ (reference sequence). Deletions cut 8 bases from V and 0 bases from J, with 6 bases between. This chain's CDR3 is CASSDSTDTQYF. The CDR3 DNA reads TGTGCCAGCTCGGACAGCACAGATACGCAGTATTTT. Full variable domain (outside the CDR3, taken from reference TRBV7-9 and TRBJ2-3): DTGVSQNPRHKITKRGQNVTFRCDPISEHNRLYWYRQTLGQGPEFLTYFQNEAQLEKSRLLSDRFSAERPKGSFSTLEIQRTEQGDSAMYLCASSDSTDTQYFGPGTRLTVL.

A note on this clone: Other DNA variants within this sample encode the same CDR3. The chain carries TRBV28 and TRBJ2-7; 8 nucleotides match TRBD2. Per germline, CDR1 MDHEN and CDR2 SYDVKM. The CDR3 contains 14 residues. V gave up 5 bases and J gave up 1 base; unmatched junction bases: 4. The CDR3 coding sequence is TGTGCCAGCAGTCCTCCGGGGGGGTCCTACGAGCAGTACTTC. Its translation: CASSPPGGSYEQYF.

This chain links TRBV9 with TRBJ1-4; D is ambiguous. Trimming pared 0 bases from V and 5 bases from J, leaving 11 bases between. This CDR3 is 15 amino acids long. From germline, CDR1 is SGDLS and CDR2 YYNGEE. CDR3: CASSVGGRANEKLFF. CDR3 DNA sequence: TGTGCCAGCAGCGTAGGCGGGAGGGCAAATGAAAAACTGTTTTTT.

The gene calls are TRBV28 and TRBJ2-1, with TRBD2 matching 8 bases. Germline CDR1 and CDR2: MDHEN and SYDVKM. This CDR3 spans 15 amino acids. With V trimmed by 6 bases and J by 0 bases, 4 bases remained unmatched. CDR3 coding DNA: TGTGCCAGCAGAAGACTAGCGCTCTCCTACAATGAGCAGTTCTTC. It codes for CASRRLALSYNEQFF.

The rearrangement uses TRBV6-5 and TRBJ1-2; D may be TRBD1 (6 bases). V lost 0 bases to trimming and J lost 0 bases, with 11 bases between them. The CDR3 is 16 residues long. Germline assignment: CDR1 MNHEY and CDR2 SVGAGI. The CDR3 nucleotides are TGTGCCAGCAGTTACTCGAGTGGGACACCTAACTATGGCTACACCTTC. Its protein product is CASSYSSGTPNYGYTF.